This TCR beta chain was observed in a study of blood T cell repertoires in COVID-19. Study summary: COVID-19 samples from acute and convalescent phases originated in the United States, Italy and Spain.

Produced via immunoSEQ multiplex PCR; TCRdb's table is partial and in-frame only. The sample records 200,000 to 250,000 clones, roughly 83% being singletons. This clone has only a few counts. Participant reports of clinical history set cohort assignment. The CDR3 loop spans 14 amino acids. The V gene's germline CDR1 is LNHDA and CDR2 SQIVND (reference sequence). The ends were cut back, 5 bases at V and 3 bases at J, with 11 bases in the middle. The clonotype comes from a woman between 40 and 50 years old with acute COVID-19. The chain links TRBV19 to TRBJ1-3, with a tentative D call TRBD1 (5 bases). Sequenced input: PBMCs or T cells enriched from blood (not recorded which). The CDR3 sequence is CASSPRTSGNTIYF. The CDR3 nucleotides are TGTGCCAGTAGTCCCAGGACAAGTGGAAACACCATATATTTT.